This TCR beta chain appears in the sequencing data of a study of CD4 and CD8 cells across lung adenocarcinoma regions. The CDR3 consists of 14 residues. The germline V gene encodes CDR1 MNHEY and CDR2 SMNVEV (reference sequence). The ends lost 6 bases at V and 4 bases at J; junction bases unmatched: 4. MiXCR was run by TCRdb on the PCR reads, yielding one entry per CDR3 protein. The data show about 19,000 distinct CDR3 sequences, around 50% seen once. The receptor comes from a male donor with lung adenocarcinoma. The CD4 and CD8 labels of this study may be unreliable. The sequenced material came from CD8+ T cells from the margin of a lung tumor. The chain uses TRBV27 and TRBJ2-4; 9 bases are shared with TRBD1. The chain's CDR3 is CASRDRGRKNIQYF. CDR3 coding DNA: TGTGCCAGCAGGGACAGGGGTAGGAAAAACATTCAGTACTTC.